Listed below are T cell receptor beta chains from one sample, sequenced in a study of PD-1 blockade in classical Hodgkin lymphoma. Repertoires were generated with immunoSEQ multiplex PCR, while TCRdb's copy carries only in-frame clones and drops some. The table shows 100,000 or so clones, with roughly 91% occurring only once. The specimen comprised peripheral blood mononuclear cells (PBMCs), sampled before the fourth cycle of nivolumab. The receptors originated from a human donor with classical Hodgkin lymphoma. Both conserved end residues are part of each CDR3. D genes are given only for firm matches. A clone size is listed for some rows: how often the clone was seen (once, few, many), or a class if it is expanded.

j_call: TRBJ2-7; cdr3_length: 13; clone_size: few; d_call: NA; v_call: TRBV18; cdr3_aa: CASSPQPLSEQYF; cdr3_nt: TGTGCCAGCTCACCACAACCCCTCAGCGAGCAGTACTTC
j_call: TRBJ1-2; cdr3_length: 15; clone_size: NA; d_call: NA; v_call: TRBV10-2; cdr3_aa: CASLSQGSPFDGHTF; cdr3_nt: TGCGCCAGCCTTTCACAGGGATCACCCTTCGATGGCCACACCTTC
j_call: TRBJ1-2; cdr3_length: 17; clone_size: NA; d_call: NA; v_call: TRBV19; cdr3_aa: CASSIGRAEISNYGYTF; cdr3_nt: TGTGCCAGTAGTATAGGCCGGGCAGAAATTTCCAACTATGGCTACACCTTC
j_call: TRBJ1-2; cdr3_length: 15; clone_size: NA; d_call: NA; v_call: TRBV7-9; cdr3_aa: CASSLAAGDGLGYTF; cdr3_nt: TGTGCCAGCAGCTTAGCCGCAGGGGACGGTTTGGGCTACACCTTC
j_call: TRBJ1-3; cdr3_length: 14; clone_size: NA; d_call: NA; v_call: TRBV6-5; cdr3_aa: CASTTVGSGNTIYF; cdr3_nt: TGTGCCAGCACCACCGTGGGATCTGGAAACACCATATATTTT
j_call: TRBJ2-1; cdr3_length: 16; clone_size: NA; d_call: NA; v_call: TRBV5-6; cdr3_aa: CASSLEAFRSYNEQFF; cdr3_nt: TGTGCCAGCAGCTTGGAGGCATTTCGCTCCTACAATGAGCAGTTCTTC
j_call: TRBJ1-2; cdr3_length: 13; clone_size: NA; d_call: NA; v_call: TRBV27; cdr3_aa: CASNWGLHYGYTF; cdr3_nt: TGTGCCAGCAATTGGGGGCTTCACTATGGCTACACCTTC
j_call: TRBJ2-5; cdr3_length: 16; clone_size: NA; d_call: TRBD2; v_call: TRBV28; cdr3_aa: CASSGPGTSGEETQYF; cdr3_nt: TGTGCCAGCAGTGGGCCGGGGACTAGCGGGGAAGAGACCCAGTACTTC
j_call: TRBJ1-1; cdr3_length: 15; clone_size: NA; d_call: NA; v_call: TRBV6-6; cdr3_aa: CASLMAGSMNTEAFF; cdr3_nt: TGTGCCAGCCTGATGGCAGGCTCCATGAACACTGAAGCTTTCTTT
j_call: TRBJ1-2; cdr3_length: 14; clone_size: medium-sized; d_call: TRBD1; v_call: TRBV28; cdr3_aa: CASSSRGLVYGYTF; cdr3_nt: TGTGCCAGCAGTTCGAGGGGGCTCGTCTATGGCTACACCTTC
j_call: TRBJ2-6; cdr3_length: 15; clone_size: few; d_call: NA; v_call: TRBV27; cdr3_aa: CASSFPSRGANVLTF; cdr3_nt: TGTGCCAGCAGTTTCCCGAGTAGAGGGGCCAACGTCCTGACTTTC
j_call: TRBJ2-6; cdr3_length: 12; clone_size: NA; d_call: NA; v_call: TRBV11-2; cdr3_aa: CASRDMANVLTF; cdr3_nt: TGTGCCAGCCGGGATATGGCCAACGTCCTGACTTTC
j_call: TRBJ1-2; cdr3_length: 13; clone_size: NA; d_call: NA; v_call: TRBV14; cdr3_aa: CASSQTGPYGYTF; cdr3_nt: TGTGCCAGCAGCCAAACGGGTCCCTATGGCTACACCTTC
j_call: TRBJ2-5; cdr3_length: 15; clone_size: once; d_call: TRBD2; v_call: TRBV9; cdr3_aa: CASSPREGARETQYF; cdr3_nt: TGTGCCAGCAGCCCGCGGGAGGGGGCGCGGGAGACCCAGTACTTC
j_call: TRBJ1-3; cdr3_length: 17; clone_size: NA; d_call: NA; v_call: TRBV27; cdr3_aa: CASSLRPGRSSGNTIYF; cdr3_nt: TGTGCCAGCAGTTTACGGCCCGGCAGATCCTCTGGAAACACCATATATTTT
j_call: TRBJ1-5; cdr3_length: 13; clone_size: medium-sized; d_call: NA; v_call: TRBV7-6; cdr3_aa: CASSEGGGQPQHF; cdr3_nt: TGTGCCAGCAGCGAGGGCGGGGGTCAGCCCCAGCATTTT
j_call: TRBJ2-1; cdr3_length: 11; clone_size: NA; d_call: NA; v_call: TRBV10-2; cdr3_aa: CASRVRDEQFF; cdr3_nt: TGCGCCAGCAGGGTTAGAGATGAGCAGTTCTTC
j_call: TRBJ2-2; cdr3_length: 18; clone_size: NA; d_call: NA; v_call: TRBV11-2; cdr3_aa: CASSLLAPGALNTGELFF; cdr3_nt: TGTGCCAGCAGCTTACTAGCGCCCGGGGCTTTGAACACCGGGGAGCTGTTTTTT
j_call: TRBJ2-5; cdr3_length: 13; clone_size: NA; d_call: TRBD1; v_call: TRBV27; cdr3_aa: CASSWDRQETQYF; cdr3_nt: TGTGCCAGCAGTTGGGACAGGCAAGAGACCCAGTACTTC
j_call: TRBJ2-7; cdr3_length: 14; clone_size: NA; d_call: TRBD1; v_call: TRBV28; cdr3_aa: CASSSGTEKYEQYF; cdr3_nt: TGTGCCAGCAGTTCCGGGACAGAGAAATACGAGCAGTACTTC
j_call: TRBJ2-7; cdr3_length: 17; clone_size: NA; d_call: NA; v_call: TRBV18; cdr3_aa: CASSPSGFGGTSYEQYF; cdr3_nt: TGTGCCAGCTCACCTTCAGGTTTCGGCGGGACGTCCTACGAGCAGTACTTC
j_call: TRBJ1-3; cdr3_length: 13; clone_size: NA; d_call: NA; v_call: TRBV25-1; cdr3_aa: CASSVAAGNTIYF; cdr3_nt: TGTGCCAGCAGTGTGGCAGCTGGAAACACCATATATTTT
j_call: TRBJ2-1; cdr3_length: 15; clone_size: once; d_call: NA; v_call: TRBV11-2; cdr3_aa: CASSSEGDRYNEQFF; cdr3_nt: TGTGCCAGCAGCTCTGAGGGCGACCGTTACAATGAGCAGTTCTTC
j_call: TRBJ1-3; cdr3_length: 15; clone_size: NA; d_call: NA; v_call: TRBV21-1; cdr3_aa: CASQTGDGPGNTIYF; cdr3_nt: TGTGCCAGCCAGACAGGGGACGGCCCTGGAAACACCATATATTTT